These 31 T cell receptor beta chains were sequenced from one sample in a study of T cell clonality in common variable immunodeficiency. Sequencing was performed with immunoSEQ multiplex PCR; in TCRdb, only in-frame clones are kept and a portion is missing. The table lists around 60,000 clones, with no singletons. The sample consisted of peripheral blood mononuclear cells. The source of these receptors is a person between 18 and 69 years old in good health.

In this sample, this clone turned up many times. Read data end 3 residues before the CDR3 end; the end is taken from the germline J gene. This rearrangement joins TRBV6-1 to TRBJ1-5, with TRBD1 matching over 10 bases. Trimming cost V 2 bases and J 4 bases; bases outside gene matches: 2. Germline loops: CDR1 MNHNS, CDR2 SASEGT. CDR3 length: 15 residues. The sequenced part of the CDR3 DNA is TGTGCCAGCAGTGAATGGACAGGGGGGAATCAGCCC. It yields the protein CASSEWTGGNQP. In full, the CDR3 reads CASSEWTGGNQPQHF.

This clone was seen ten or more times. The read halts 3 residues ahead of the CDR3 end, with the missing end drawn from the germline J gene. The rearrangement uses TRBV5-1 and TRBJ1-1, with no clear D. Germline V gene sequence: CDR1 SGHRS, CDR2 YFSETQ. This CDR3 contains 14 residues. The V and J ends lost 3 bases and 0 bases respectively, with 9 bases between them. Incomplete CDR3 DNA: TGCGCCAGCAGCTCCAACACAGTGAACACTGAA. This sequence encodes CASSSNTVNTE. The full CDR3 reads CASSSNTVNTEAFF.

This clone has at least ten counts. The observed sequence ends 3 residues before the CDR3 terminus, with the missing tail filled in from the germline J gene. The chain recombines TRBV23-1 with TRBJ2-2, with TRBD1 matching over 10 bases. TRBV23-1 qualifies as an ORF whose function is uncertain. V was pared by 2 bases and J by 3 bases, with 3 bases of the junction left unmatched. This CDR3 comprises 16 residues. CDR3 DNA, as far as it was read: TGCGCCAGCAGTCAACAGGGGACAGGGGACACCGGGGAG. Residues: CASSQQGTGDTGE. The CDR3 in its entirety is CASSQQGTGDTGELFF.

This clone appeared many times. The observed sequence ends 3 residues before the CDR3 terminus, with the missing tail filled in from the germline J gene. The gene calls are TRBV20-1 and TRBJ2-2, with D maybe TRBD2 (5 bases). This CDR3 has 17 amino acids. V shed 0 bases and J shed 6 bases, with 20 bases lying between them. Looked up from germline, CDR1 is DFQATT and CDR2 is SNEGSKA (reference sequence). The CDR3 DNA, read in part, is TGCAGTGCTAGAGATTGGGCGGGTGGCCCAAGATCCGGGGAG. This codes for CSARDWAGGPRSGE. The entire CDR3 is CSARDWAGGPRSGELFF.

This clone was seen repeatedly, ten times or more. The part of the CDR3 DNA that was read is TGTGCCTTGAAAAGAACTTGGGGCCCCTACAATGAG. Translating it yields CALKRTWGPYNE. The entire CDR3 sequence reads CALKRTWGPYNEQFF. The genes are TRBV30 and TRBJ2-1; tentative D call: TRBD1 (5 bases). The sequenced fragment ends 3 residues before the CDR3 boundary, so the rest is inferred from the germline J gene. The CDR3 has 15 amino acids. Trimming removed 7 bases at V and 2 bases at J, with 18 bases between. In germline, CDR1 is GTSNPN, CDR2 SVGIG (reference sequence).

This clone occurred many times. Read sequence stops 3 residues before the CDR3 end, and the germline J gene provides the missing end. This chain joins TRBV5-1 and TRBJ2-2; no clear D. Trimming cost V 2 bases and J 4 bases, with 6 bases left between them. CDR1 is SGHRS, CDR2 YFSETQ, per germline. CDR3 length: 13 amino acids. CDR3 sequence: CASSLEVTGELFF. CDR3 DNA, as far as it was read: TGCGCCAGCAGCTTAGAGGTCACCGGGGAG.

This clone was seen repeatedly, ten times or more. The observed sequence ends 3 residues before the CDR3 terminus, with the missing tail filled in from the germline J gene. V is TRBV20-1 and J is TRBJ2-3; TRBD2 agrees at 11 bases. Germline loops: CDR1 DFQATT, CDR2 SNEGSKA (reference sequence). The CDR3 has 16 amino acids. V was pared by 2 bases and J by 5 bases, with 9 bases of the junction left unmatched. CDR3 in amino acids: CSARPTTSGAEDTQYF. The CDR3 DNA, read in part, is TGCAGTGCTAGACCAACGACTAGCGGGGCGGAAGATACG.

This clone was recorded at least ten times. The read stops 3 residues short of the end of the CDR3; the missing end is completed from the germline J gene. The gene calls are TRBV9 and TRBJ2-1; 10 bases are a match to TRBD2. V shed 0 bases, J shed 1 base, and the junction held 4 bases outside the gene matches. This CDR3 spans 17 amino acids. Per the germline V gene, CDR1 is SGDLS and CDR2 is YYNGEE. CDR3 sequence: CASSVDSSGGSYNEQFF. CDR3 DNA (partial): TGTGCCAGCAGCGTAGATAGTAGCGGGGGGTCCTACAATGAG.

This clone was observed at least ten times. The read falls 3 residues short of the CDR3 end, and the missing part is taken from the germline J gene. V and J are TRBV6-2 or TRBV6-3 and TRBJ1-1; D might be TRBD1 (6 bases). CDR1 MNHEY and CDR2 SVGEGT come from the germline V gene. Trimming took off 5 bases at V and 0 bases at J, with 16 bases between the two ends. The CDR3 runs 16 residues. The DNA read from the CDR3 is TGTGCCAGCAGTCCGTATACACAGGGAATGAACACTGAA. Its translation is CASSPYTQGMNTE. The full-length CDR3 reads as CASSPYTQGMNTEAFF.

This clone has a count of ten or more. The read comes to an end 3 residues before the CDR3 does, leaving the germline J gene to fill in the end. The chain has TRBV5-4 and TRBJ1-2, with D perhaps matching TRBD1 (5 bases). The germline V gene has CDR1 SGHNT and CDR2 YYREEE (reference sequence). The CDR3 totals 14 residues. V lost 4 bases to trimming and J lost 0 bases, with 10 bases between them. The chain's CDR3 is CASSPGGANYGYTF. The covered CDR3 bases are TGTGCCAGCAGCCCGGGGGGGGCTAACTATGGC.

This clone was found many times. The CDR3 end falls 3 residues outside the read, so it is completed with the germline J gene. The chain has TRBV20-1 and TRBJ2-2; D remains ambiguous. Germline V lookup: CDR1 DFQATT, CDR2 SNEGSKA (reference sequence). The CDR3 is 11 residues long. The V end was cut by 3 bases, the J end by 6 bases, with 5 bases between. The part of the CDR3 DNA that was read is TGCAGTGCTAGTAAGGCCGGGGAG. Its protein product is CSASKAGE. The full CDR3 sequence reads CSASKAGELFF.

This clone was seen many times. The read terminates 3 residues before the CDR3 end, so the remaining end is supplied by the germline J gene. This sequence joins TRBV19 and TRBJ1-1; TRBD1 is a possible D gene (5 bases). V lost 7 bases, J lost 1 base, and 16 bases lay in between. Germline lookup yields CDR1 LNHDA and CDR2 SQIVND (reference sequence). The CDR3 extends over 15 amino acids. CDR3 DNA (partial): TGTGCCAGTATGACGGGGGGGGAGGGGAACACTGAA. Amino acids: CASMTGGEGNTE. The complete CDR3 sequence is CASMTGGEGNTEAFF. The full variable domain, its missing parts supplied by reference TRBV19 and TRBJ1-1, is DGGITQSPKYLFRKEGQNVTLSCEQNLNHDAMYWYRQDPGQGLRLIYYSQIVNDFQKGDIAEGYSVSREKKESFPLTVTSAQKNPTAFYLCASMTGGEGNTEAFFGQGTRLTVV.

This clone was detected ten times or more. The CDR3 end is not reached by the read, which stops 3 residues before it; the germline J gene fills it in. V gene TRBV5-5 combines with J gene TRBJ2-7; tentative D call: TRBD2 (6 bases). This CDR3 is built from 15 residues. V lost 3 bases and J lost 4, with 17 bases in between. The V gene's germline CDR1 is SGHKS and CDR2 YYEKEE (reference sequence). Partial CDR3 DNA: TGTGCCAGCAGCTCGCAGGAGGGCGCAGGTTACGAG. Translated, it gives CASSSQEGAGYE. From start to end, the CDR3 is CASSSQEGAGYEQYF.

This clone came up many times. One end of the junction fails to match germline, which may point to a read error. The read halts 3 residues ahead of the CDR3 end, with the missing end drawn from the germline J gene. This chain connects TRBV7-8 to TRBJ2-7, with TRBD1 matching 10 bases. This CDR3 is 14 amino acids long. Germline lookup yields CDR1 SGHVS and CDR2 FQNEAQ. This CDR3 reads CASSVAGTGVEQYF. The covered CDR3 bases are TGTGCCAGCAGCGTAGCCGGGACAGGGGTCGAG.

This clone appeared many times. The sequenced fragment ends 3 residues before the CDR3 boundary, so the rest is inferred from the germline J gene. The chain combines TRBV9 with TRBJ2-1, with 10 positions matching TRBD2. Per the germline V gene, CDR1 is SGDLS and CDR2 is YYNGEE. The length of the CDR3 is 16 residues. The junction had 7 bases not matched to a gene; V was cut back by 0 bases and J by 7 bases. The chain's CDR3 is CASSVGLAGVRNEQFF. The sequenced CDR3 bases are TGTGCCAGCAGCGTAGGGCTAGCGGGAGTTAGGAATGAG.

This clone occurred many times. The CDR3 end lies 3 residues beyond the end of the read and is filled in from the germline J gene. The chain carries TRBV5-6 and TRBJ1-3; possible D gene TRBD1, 6 bases. V dropped 2 bases and J dropped 7 bases, with 13 bases sitting between them. Per germline, CDR1 SGHDT and CDR2 YYEEEE. The length of the CDR3 is 14 residues. The part of the CDR3 DNA that was read is TGTGCCAGCAGCTTCTCAACAGGGAGGAACACC. Protein sequence: CASSFSTGRNT. The CDR3 reads in full as CASSFSTGRNTIYF.

Turning to this clone: Coverage ceases 3 residues before the CDR3 finishes, and the germline J gene fills in the end. This chain connects TRBV18 to TRBJ1-1, with D possibly being TRBD1 (5 bases). Between the trimmed V and J ends, which lost 1 base and 5 bases, there was a span of 17 bases. Per the germline V gene, CDR1 is KGHSH and CDR2 is LQKENI. The CDR3 length is 16 residues. The covered CDR3 bases are TGTGCCAGCTCACCACGGGTGATGGGCGAGGGGACTGAA. Its translation: CASSPRVMGEGTE. In full, the CDR3 reads CASSPRVMGEGTEAFF.

At least ten counts were recorded for this clone. The read terminates 3 residues ahead of where the CDR3 ends, so the germline J gene completes it. J is TRBJ2-1 and V is TRBV28, with D hard to call. V shed 5 bases and J shed 2 bases, with 16 bases lying between them. The CDR3 runs 16 residues. Germline V CDR1 and CDR2: MDHEN, SYDVKM. Partial CDR3 DNA: TGTGCCAGCAGTCCCCCCCAGGCGAGCCCCTACAATGAG. Translating gives CASSPPQASPYNE. In full, the CDR3 is CASSPPQASPYNEQFF.

The table lists this clone with many counts. The sequence runs out 3 residues before the end of the CDR3; the remainder is reconstructed from the germline J gene. This chain connects TRBV29-1 to TRBJ2-7; no reliable D call. With 5 bases removed from V and 2 bases from J, the gap between germline ends came to 13 bases. CDR3 length: 13 amino acids. The germline V gene encodes CDR1 SQVTM and CDR2 ANQGSEA. The CDR3 here is CSVKTKTPYEQYF. Partial CDR3 DNA: TGCAGCGTTAAAACTAAAACGCCCTACGAG.

This clone was seen many times. The read halts 3 residues ahead of the CDR3 end, with the missing end drawn from the germline J gene. The chain combines TRBV5-1 with TRBJ2-4; 8 bases line up with TRBD2. J lost 0 bases, V lost 6 bases, and 5 bases had no gene match. The CDR3 contains 15 residues. Germline V gene sequence: CDR1 SGHRS, CDR2 YFSETQ. The CDR3 protein is CASTLAGSAKNIQYF. CDR3 DNA (partial): TGCGCCAGCACCCTAGCGGGTTCAGCCAAAAACATT.

This clone was seen at least ten times. The read comes to an end 3 residues before the CDR3 does, leaving the germline J gene to fill in the end. The V gene is TRBV19, the J gene TRBJ1-5; D not certain. V shed 6 bases and J shed 2 bases, with 11 bases lying between them. The CDR3 extends over 14 amino acids. From germline, CDR1 is LNHDA and CDR2 SQIVND (reference sequence). The DNA read from the CDR3 is TGTGCCAGTAGCGGAACAAGGGGCAATCAGCCC. This codes for CASSGTRGNQP. The entire CDR3 protein reads CASSGTRGNQPQHF.

This clone was detected many times. The CDR3 goes on 3 residues after the read ends, and that part is filled in from the germline J gene. V gene TRBV7-9 combines with J gene TRBJ1-2, with D tentatively TRBD1 (6 bases). The V gene lost 5 bases and the J gene lost 7 bases, with 14 bases spanning the gap. Germline CDR1 SEHNR, CDR2 FQNEAQ (reference sequence). This CDR3 comprises 13 residues. CDR3 bases read: TGTGCCAGCAGCCGACAGGATCTTGGTGGC. As protein: CASSRQDLGG. The entire CDR3 is CASSRQDLGGYTF.

This clone appeared many times. The observed sequence ends 3 residues before the CDR3 terminus, with the missing tail filled in from the germline J gene. V gene TRBV28 combines with J gene TRBJ1-2; D might be TRBD1 (5 bases). The CDR3 length is 16 residues. Trimming shortened V by 4 bases and J by 4 bases, and 19 bases separated the two germline ends. The germline gives CDR1 MDHEN, CDR2 SYDVKM. CDR3 residues: CASSSGEPAHFYGYTF. The sequenced part of the CDR3 DNA is TGTGCCAGCAGTTCGGGGGAGCCGGCCCACTTCTATGGC.

This clone was observed at least ten times. The DNA ends 3 residues before the CDR3 does, and the rest of the CDR3 is filled in from the germline J gene. The rearrangement uses TRBV10-3 and TRBJ1-5; D not certain. The V end was cut by 7 bases, the J end by 2 bases, with 9 bases between. This CDR3 contains 13 residues. Germline assignment: CDR1 ENHRY and CDR2 SYGVKD. CDR3 sequence reads: CAITPERNQPQHF. The sequenced part of the CDR3 DNA is TGTGCCATCACTCCCGAGCGCAATCAGCCC.

This clone was detected ten times or more. The CDR3 is CASREYRDSNQPQHF. Incomplete CDR3 DNA: TGTGCCAGCAGAGAGTACAGGGATAGCAATCAGCCC. The gene calls are TRBV6-2 or TRBV6-3 and TRBJ1-5, with a tentative D call TRBD1 (6 bases). Read coverage stops 3 residues before the CDR3 terminus; the germline J gene supplies the remainder. Germline V CDR1 and CDR2: MNHEY, SVGEGT. Between the trimmed V and J ends, which lost 6 bases and 0 bases, there was a span of 12 bases. This CDR3 is 15 amino acids long.

This clone occurred many times. The CDR3 end lies 3 residues beyond the end of the read and is filled in from the germline J gene. This chain uses TRBV28 with TRBJ2-7; 8 bases are a match to TRBD1. Germline values: CDR1 MDHEN, CDR2 SYDVKM. This CDR3 has 14 amino acids. The V and J ends lost 6 bases and 4 bases, in that order; junction bases with no gene match: 8. The CDR3 reads CASSPDREAYEQYF. CDR3 DNA, as far as it was read: TGTGCCAGCAGCCCGGACAGGGAGGCATACGAG.

Ten or more counts support this clone. The covered CDR3 bases are TGTGCCAGCAGTTTCCAGCGGAGAGCTAGCGAG. Protein: CASSFQRRASE. The entire CDR3 reads CASSFQRRASEQYF. V usage is TRBV12-3 or TRBV12-4 and J usage is TRBJ2-7; weak D call: TRBD2 (5 bases). Coverage ceases 3 residues before the CDR3 finishes, and the germline J gene fills in the end. V shed 3 bases and J shed 6 bases, with 15 bases lying between them. The CDR3 loop spans 14 amino acids.

This clone occurred a few times. Relative to the germline gene, one junction end is altered; a read error may explain this. The CDR3 goes on 3 residues after the read ends, and that part is filled in from the germline J gene. Other nucleotide sequences from this sample produce the same CDR3. The genes are TRBV20-1 and TRBJ1-3, with unresolved D. The CDR3 consists of 14 residues. The germline V gene encodes CDR1 DFQATT and CDR2 SNEGSKA (reference sequence). Partial CDR3 DNA: TGCAGTGCTAGAGATATAGGGCTCGGAAACACT. Protein product: CSARDIGLGNT. The entire CDR3 protein reads CSARDIGLGNTIYF.

There are many counts of this clone. CDR3 DNA (partial): TGCAGTGCTGGAAGGGACTGGGCCACTGAA. Amino acid sequence: CSAGRDWATE. The full CDR3 is CSAGRDWATEAFF. The chain joins TRBV20-1 to TRBJ1-1, with a tentative D call TRBD1 (5 bases). The read gets to within 3 residues of the CDR3 end, and the germline J gene fills in the rest. Germline lookup yields CDR1 DFQATT and CDR2 SNEGSKA (reference sequence). This CDR3 region has 13 residues. V lost 5 bases, J lost 4 bases, and 14 bases lay in between.

As to this clone: Read data end 3 residues before the CDR3 end; the end is taken from the germline J gene. This chain uses TRBV6-2 or TRBV6-3 with TRBJ1-6, with 8 bases matching TRBD1. The CDR3 totals 15 residues. The J segment lost 10 bases and the V segment lost 5 bases, leaving 10 bases of the junction unmatched. Germline V gene data show CDR1 as MNHEY and CDR2 as SVGEGT. CDR3: CASSRQDRVRSPLHF. The part of the CDR3 DNA that was read is TGTGCCAGCAGTCGCCAGGACAGGGTCAGATCACCC.

This clone has a count of ten or more. The read terminates 3 residues before the CDR3 end, so the remaining end is supplied by the germline J gene. This chain joins TRBV11-3 and TRBJ2-2, with 12 nucleotides matching TRBD2. This CDR3 spans 15 amino acids. With 4 bases clipped from V and 8 bases from J, the junction kept 5 bases outside the gene matches. CDR1 is SGHNT, CDR2 YENEEA, per germline. CDR3 DNA (partial): TGTGCCAGCAGCTCCCCTAGCGGGGGGGAAGGGGAG. Translating gives CASSSPSGGEGE. The full CDR3 protein is CASSSPSGGEGELFF.